This T cell receptor (beta chain) was retrieved from a study of human CD8 memory T cell subsets. UMI-labeled 5' RACE generated the TCR beta libraries. TCRdb passed the 5' RACE reads through MiXCR, listing each CDR3 protein once. The sample has roughly 8,000 distinct CDR3 sequences, 3% to 4% seen once; the top ten hold about 36%. Study-wide results and caveats: A similarly high level of diversity characterized stem-like memory and precursor exhausted T cells, unlike effector memory cells. Estimates that used Chao1 suggested higher diversity in stem-like memory T cells than in precursor exhausted T cells.

Looked up from germline, CDR1 is SGDLS and CDR2 is YYNGEE. V was shortened by 4 bases and J by 7 bases, with 8 bases between the two germline ends. CDR3 length: 11 residues. This clonotype has ten or more counts. Its cognate antigen is unknown. The genes are TRBV9 and TRBJ1-2; D remains ambiguous. The sample taken for sequencing was CD8+ T cells from PBMCs. This clonotype originated in a human donor in good health. The CDR3 region has the DNA TGTGCCAGCAGCTCCTTCGGTGGCTACACCTTC. As protein: CASSSFGGYTF. Full variable domain (remainder filled in from reference TRBV9 and TRBJ1-2): DSGVTQTPKHLITATGQRVTLRCSPRSGDLSVYWYQQSLDQGLQFLIQYYNGEERAKGNILERFSAQQFPDLHSELNLSSLELGDSALYFCASSSFGGYTFGSGTRLTVV.